This T cell receptor (beta chain) was sequenced for a study of shared clonotypes between healthy human individuals. Study-wide results and limits: It was observed that 5% to 6.5% of naive CD4 clonotypes were shared across a few donors.

Germline V gene sequence: CDR1 SEHNR, CDR2 FQNEAQ (reference sequence). The V gene lost 2 bases and the J gene lost 4 bases, with 7 bases spanning the gap. The CDR3 runs 13 residues. An assay was performed, and its level was deep. Every immunoSEQ plate was one replicate of a subset's evenly spread DNA. TCRdb's copy holds only in-frame clones and misses some; the assay was immunoSEQ multiplex PCR. The table includes fewer than 850,000 clones, around 96% detected once. This clone appeared a single time. Its antigen is not known. Naive CD8 cells comprised CD45RO-negative, CCR7-positively selected cells, excluding terminally differentiated effector memory CD45RA+ cells. Within Nashville, Tennessee resided all donors, each a Caucasian adult.

V and J are TRBV7-9 and TRBJ2-3; no clear D gene. The specimen was naive CD8+ T cells sorted from blood. The receptor comes from a young man in good health. This CDR3 is CASSLSNPDTQYF. The DNA of the CDR3 is TGTGCCAGCAGCTTATCTAATCCAGATACGCAGTATTTT.